The 14 T cell receptor beta chains below all came from one sample that was sequenced in a study of blood T cell repertoires in COVID-19. Assay used: immunoSEQ multiplex PCR; TCRdb lists only in-frame clones, some missing. The table lists about 110,000 clones, 65% to 80% of them singletons. The sample comprised peripheral blood. The receptors derive from a woman aged 55-75 years with acute or convalescent COVID-19.

The gene calls are TRBV5-6 and TRBJ1-1; D is perhaps TRBD1 (6 bases). The CDR3 is made up of 14 amino acids. CDR1 and CDR2 from the germline V gene are SGHDT and YYEEEE. Trimming stripped 4 bases from V and 4 bases from J, with 14 bases between. The CDR3 nucleotides are TGTGCCAGCAGCCCCCAGGGGCCTAGCACTGAAGCTTTCTTT. Its translation is CASSPQGPSTEAFF.

This chain links TRBV4-2 with TRBJ2-5; unclear D gene. The CDR3 covers 15 residues. V was clipped by 0 bases and J by 2 bases, with 10 bases between them. Germline V CDR1 and CDR2: LGHNA, YNFKEQ. The CDR3 DNA follows: TGTGCCAGCAGCCAAGACCCGGTCGGGCAAGAGACCCAGTACTTC. Amino acids: CASSQDPVGQETQYF.

This rearrangement joins TRBV6-2 or TRBV6-3 to TRBJ2-1, with TRBD1 identical over 9 bases. J gave up 6 bases and V 4 bases, and 7 bases lay outside the gene matches. CDR1 and CDR2 from the germline V gene are MNHEY and SVGEGT. The CDR3 has 15 amino acids. CDR3 in amino acids: CASSFSGTGINEQFF. The CDR3 region has the DNA TGTGCCAGCAGTTTTTCCGGGACAGGGATCAATGAGCAGTTCTTC.

The CDR3 DNA follows: TGTGCCGTTTACACCGGGTTCGAGGCTTTCTTT. It encodes CAVYTGFEAFF. The chain couples TRBV28 to TRBJ1-1; D is unresolved. This CDR3 has 11 residues. Trimming stripped 11 bases from V and 11 bases from J, with 18 bases between. Per the germline V gene, CDR1 is MDHEN and CDR2 is SYDVKM.

This clone was recorded a few times. This sequence joins TRBV5-8 and TRBJ1-1; 11 positions agree with TRBD1. Per germline, CDR1 SGHTS and CDR2 YDEGEE. This CDR3 has 15 residues. The ends lost 6 bases at V and 6 bases at J; junction bases unmatched: 10. CDR3 sequence reads: CASMIGQGARAEAFF. In nucleotides, the CDR3 is TGTGCCAGCATGATAGGACAGGGGGCGAGGGCTGAAGCTTTCTTT.

V and J are TRBV4-2 and TRBJ2-1; TRBD2 matches 7 bases. With 0 bases clipped from V and 10 bases from J, the junction kept 0 bases outside the gene matches. Germline assignment: CDR1 LGHNA and CDR2 YNFKEQ. The CDR3 has 12 amino acids. CDR3 amino acids: CASSQEAGEQFF. The CDR3 DNA is TGTGCCAGCAGCCAAGAAGCGGGGGAGCAGTTCTTC.

The rearrangement joins TRBV7-6 to TRBJ1-6; 7 bases map to TRBD1. Germline trimming cut 1 base from V and 6 bases from J; bases unmatched to any gene: 3. Germline V gives CDR1 SGHVS, CDR2 FNYEAQ. The CDR3 sequence is 15 residues long. CDR3 residues: CASSLGQGSNSPLHF. The CDR3 region has the DNA TGTGCCAGCAGCTTAGGACAGGGAAGTAATTCACCCCTCCACTTT.

This clone appeared a few times. The sample holds other DNA sequences that translate to the same CDR3. This chain uses TRBV18 with TRBJ1-5; D unresolved. Trimming shortened V by 2 bases and J by 2 bases, and 7 bases separated the two germline ends. This CDR3 region has 14 residues. Germline CDR1 and CDR2: KGHSH and LQKENI. CDR3 in amino acids: CASSPAGGNQPQHF. The DNA of the CDR3 is TGTGCCAGCTCACCAGCGGGCGGCAATCAGCCCCAGCATTTT. Full variable domain (outside the CDR3, taken from reference TRBV18 and TRBJ1-5): NAGVMQNPRHLVRRRGQEARLRCSPMKGHSHVYWYRQLPEEGLKFMVYLQKENIIDESGMPKERFSAEFPKEGPSILRIQQVVRGDSAAYFCASSPAGGNQPQHFGDGTRLSIL.

This chain connects TRBV6-6 to TRBJ2-1; the D gene is possibly TRBD1 (5 bases). V lost 11 bases and J lost 7, with 12 bases in between. Germline V gives CDR1 MNHNY, CDR2 SVGAGI (reference sequence). The CDR3 contains 11 residues. The CDR3 sequence is CAVRVRNEQFF. CDR3 in DNA: TGTGCCGTCAGGGTTAGAAATGAGCAGTTCTTC.

The chain uses TRBV7-2 and TRBJ2-2; TRBD2 matches 11 bases. With V trimmed by 1 base and J by 5 bases, 6 bases remained unmatched. This CDR3 has 17 amino acids. Germline V CDR1 and CDR2: SGHTA, FQGNSA. The CDR3 reads CASSLGLAGGGTGELFF. CDR3 nucleotide sequence: TGTGCCAGCAGCTTAGGTCTAGCGGGGGGTGGAACCGGGGAGCTGTTTTTT.

The gene calls are TRBV18 and TRBJ1-6; a weak D match, TRBD1 (5 bases). The V and J ends lost 4 bases and 7 bases respectively, with 14 bases between them. CDR3 length: 15 amino acids. The germline CDR1 and CDR2 sequences are KGHSH and LQKENI. CDR3 region: CASSREWRGNSPLHF. CDR3 sequence (DNA): TGTGCCAGCTCACGAGAATGGCGGGGCAATTCACCCCTCCACTTT.

The chain couples TRBV27 to TRBJ2-2, with TRBD2 identical over 8 bases. Losses at the gene ends were 7 bases for V and 6 bases for J; bases not matched to a gene: 10. Per germline, CDR1 MNHEY and CDR2 SMNVEV (reference sequence). CDR3 length equals 15 residues. CDR3 DNA: TGTGCCAGCACCTTAATCGCGGGGGGCCCCGGGGAGCTGTTTTTT. Residues: CASTLIAGGPGELFF.

V and J are TRBV12-3 or TRBV12-4 and TRBJ1-1; D ambiguous. The CDR3 is 13 amino acids. V was pared by 5 bases and J by 0 bases, with 7 bases between. Here the CDR3 DNA reads TGTGCCAGCAGTACCGAGTTGAACACTGAAGCTTTCTTT. This sequence encodes CASSTELNTEAFF.

This clone was detected only a few times. The V gene is TRBV7-2, the J gene TRBJ1-2; 9 nucleotides match TRBD1. CDR1 is SGHTA and CDR2 is FQGNSA in the germline V gene. Trimming cost V 4 bases and J 4 bases; bases outside gene matches: 10. The CDR3 consists of 16 residues. This chain's CDR3 is CASSSPTGGIFYGYTF. For the CDR3, the DNA is TGTGCCAGCAGCTCCCCTACAGGGGGCATATTCTATGGCTACACCTTC.